These T cell receptor beta chains were read from a single sample in a study of blood T cell repertoires in COVID-19. Produced via immunoSEQ multiplex PCR; TCRdb's table is partial and in-frame only. The sample contains 84,000 or so clones, roughly 80% of which appear only once. Specimen: peripheral blood. The receptors were sampled from a human donor in a cohort sampled during active COVID-19. CDR3s include the opening cysteine and the closing phenylalanine or tryptophan. D genes are given only for firm matches. Only some rows state a clone size, as once, few, many or a class for expanded clones.

J: TRBJ1-2
D: -
size: -
V: TRBV29-1
CDR3: CSVGYEGVDYGYTF
DNA: TGCAGCGTGGGGTATGAGGGGGTAGACTATGGCTACACCTTC

J: TRBJ2-7
D: TRBD1
size: -
V: TRBV6-5
CDR3: CASSSRDRGPREQYF
DNA: TGTGCCAGCAGTTCCCGGGACAGGGGCCCTCGCGAGCAGTACTTC

J: TRBJ2-5
D: -
size: -
V: TRBV28
CDR3: CASSLVGGQETQYF
DNA: TGTGCCAGCAGTTTGGTCGGCGGCCAAGAGACCCAGTACTTC

J: TRBJ1-1
D: -
size: -
V: TRBV27
CDR3: CASSFGLLNTEAFF
DNA: TGTGCCAGCAGTTTTGGACTTCTGAACACTGAAGCTTTCTTT

J: TRBJ2-5
D: -
size: few
V: TRBV21-1
CDR3: CASSNRGPQETQYF
DNA: TGTGCCAGCAGCAACAGGGGCCCCCAAGAGACCCAGTACTTC

J: TRBJ1-5
D: -
size: -
V: TRBV5-5
CDR3: CASSLSGDQPQHF
DNA: TGTGCCAGCAGCTTGTCAGGGGATCAGCCCCAGCATTTT

J: TRBJ2-3
D: -
size: few
V: TRBV28
CDR3: CASSFTPTSTDTQYF
DNA: TGTGCCAGCAGTTTCACCCCCACTAGCACAGATACGCAGTATTTT

J: TRBJ2-1
D: -
size: few
V: TRBV5-1
CDR3: CASSLVGKGYDEQFF
DNA: TGCGCCAGCAGCTTGGTGGGTAAGGGGTATGATGAGCAGTTCTTC

J: TRBJ1-5
D: -
size: -
V: TRBV30
CDR3: CAWSRGENQPQHF
DNA: TGTGCCTGGAGTCGGGGGGAGAATCAGCCCCAGCATTTT

J: TRBJ1-2
D: -
size: -
V: TRBV28
CDR3: CASSLAGEIFYGYTF
DNA: TGTGCCAGCAGTTTGGCAGGCGAGATTTTCTATGGCTACACCTTC

J: TRBJ1-4
D: -
size: -
V: TRBV27
CDR3: CASKFGGTEKLFF
DNA: TGTGCCAGCAAGTTCGGAGGGACCGAAAAACTGTTTTTT

J: TRBJ2-2
D: TRBD1
size: -
V: TRBV19
CDR3: CASRATGATGELFF
DNA: TGTGCCAGTAGGGCGACAGGGGCCACCGGGGAGCTGTTTTTT

J: TRBJ1-1
D: -
size: -
V: TRBV27
CDR3: CASSSQERLAFF
DNA: TGTGCCAGCAGTTCGCAAGAGAGGTTAGCTTTCTTT

J: TRBJ2-7
D: -
size: -
V: TRBV7-8
CDR3: CASSLGTITYEQYF
DNA: TGTGCCAGCAGCCTTGGGACAATCACCTACGAGCAGTACTTC

J: TRBJ2-7
D: -
size: -
V: TRBV1
CDR3: CTSSQRAGGPCEQYF
DNA: TGCACCAGCAGCCAAAGAGCGGGAGGGCCGTGCGAGCAGTACTTC

J: TRBJ1-1
D: -
size: once
V: TRBV5-4
CDR3: CASSLDRLNTEAFF
DNA: TGTGCCAGCAGCTTGGACAGGTTGAACACTGAAGCTTTCTTT

J: TRBJ2-5
D: -
size: -
V: TRBV18
CDR3: CASSPYSQETQYF
DNA: TGTGCCAGCTCACCATACTCCCAAGAGACCCAGTACTTC

J: TRBJ1-1
D: TRBD1
size: -
V: TRBV27
CDR3: CASSSLGQVVTEAFF
DNA: TGTGCCAGCAGTTCTCTAGGACAGGTTGTAACTGAAGCTTTCTTT

J: TRBJ2-2
D: -
size: -
V: TRBV5-6
CDR3: CASSEAPPGELFF
DNA: TGTGCCAGCAGCGAGGCACCACCCGGGGAGCTGTTTTTT

J: TRBJ2-2
D: -
size: -
V: TRBV27
CDR3: CASSFQGGHRGELFF
DNA: TGTGCCAGCAGTTTCCAGGGGGGTCACCGGGGGGAGCTGTTTTTT

J: TRBJ2-1
D: -
size: -
V: TRBV11-2
CDR3: CASSSGDWEYNEQFF
DNA: TGTGCCAGCAGCTCCGGGGACTGGGAATACAATGAGCAGTTCTTC

J: TRBJ2-7
D: TRBD2
size: -
V: TRBV7-8
CDR3: CASSLGGGRAVSHSREQYF
DNA: TGTGCCAGCAGCTTAGGAGGCGGGAGGGCCGTCTCTCACTCGAGGGAGCAGTACTTC

J: TRBJ2-3
D: -
size: -
V: TRBV2
CDR3: CASTPGDRTDTQYF
DNA: TGTGCCAGCACCCCGGGAGACCGCACAGATACGCAGTATTTT

J: TRBJ1-3
D: -
size: -
V: TRBV20-1
CDR3: CSASPGQGNTIYF
DNA: TGCAGTGCTAGTCCAGGACAGGGAAACACCATATATTTT

J: TRBJ2-3
D: TRBD2
size: -
V: TRBV10-2
CDR3: CASSAASGTADTQYF
DNA: TGCGCCAGCAGCGCAGCTAGCGGGACCGCAGATACGCAGTATTTT

J: TRBJ2-1
D: TRBD1
size: -
V: TRBV7-8
CDR3: CASSLGQGKNEQFF
DNA: TGTGCCAGCAGCTTGGGACAGGGGAAGAATGAGCAGTTCTTC

J: TRBJ2-7
D: TRBD2
size: -
V: TRBV6-5
CDR3: CASRSSGRASYEQYF
DNA: TGTGCCAGCAGATCTAGCGGGAGGGCCTCCTACGAGCAGTACTTC

J: TRBJ2-3
D: TRBD1
size: -
V: TRBV30
CDR3: CAWSPGQGARDTQYF
DNA: TGTGCCTGGAGTCCCGGACAGGGGGCTCGTGATACGCAGTATTTT

J: TRBJ2-3
D: TRBD1
size: -
V: TRBV4-3
CDR3: CASSQDLTGGADTQYF
DNA: TGCGCCAGCAGCCAAGATCTGACAGGGGGTGCAGATACGCAGTATTTT

J: TRBJ2-3
D: TRBD2
size: -
V: TRBV18
CDR3: CASSPRLAGATDTQYF
DNA: TGTGCCAGCTCACCACGGCTAGCGGGAGCCACAGATACGCAGTATTTT

J: TRBJ2-1
D: TRBD2
size: -
V: TRBV19
CDR3: CASSLALAGVYEQFF
DNA: TGTGCCAGTAGTTTGGCGCTAGCGGGAGTCTATGAGCAGTTCTTC

J: TRBJ2-3
D: -
size: -
V: TRBV7-2
CDR3: CASTRRDSKWDTQYF
DNA: TGTGCCAGCACCCGCCGGGACTCAAAATGGGATACGCAGTATTTT

J: TRBJ2-1
D: TRBD2
size: -
V: TRBV9
CDR3: CASSVGDYPRRSYNEQFF
DNA: TGTGCCAGCAGCGTAGGGGACTACCCACGGCGCTCCTACAATGAGCAGTTCTTC

J: TRBJ2-7
D: -
size: -
V: TRBV29-1
CDR3: CSVEDLSWASSYEQYF
DNA: TGCAGCGTTGAAGATTTATCCTGGGCGAGCTCCTACGAGCAGTACTTC

J: TRBJ2-3
D: TRBD1
size: -
V: TRBV12-5
CDR3: CASGLGAGGADTQYF
DNA: TGTGCTAGTGGTTTGGGCGCAGGGGGCGCAGATACGCAGTATTTT

J: TRBJ1-4
D: -
size: -
V: TRBV5-1
CDR3: CASSPGWSNEKLFF
DNA: TGCGCCAGCAGCCCGGGATGGAGTAATGAAAAACTGTTTTTT

J: TRBJ2-4
D: -
size: -
V: TRBV28
CDR3: CASSFNQGLKNIQYF
DNA: TGTGCCAGCAGTTTTAATCAGGGGCTCAAAAACATTCAGTACTTC

J: TRBJ2-2
D: TRBD1
size: -
V: TRBV6-5
CDR3: CASSRDSSTGELFF
DNA: TGTGCCAGCAGTAGGGACAGCAGCACCGGGGAGCTGTTTTTT

J: TRBJ1-1
D: TRBD1
size: -
V: TRBV19
CDR3: CASNDPGTGGIKAFF
DNA: TGTGCCAGTAATGACCCCGGGACAGGGGGGATTAAAGCTTTCTTT

J: TRBJ2-1
D: TRBD1
size: -
V: TRBV10-3
CDR3: CAISEPTNRQGSVNEQFF
DNA: TGTGCCATCAGTGAGCCGACAAACCGACAGGGTTCAGTCAATGAGCAGTTCTTC

J: TRBJ2-4
D: -
size: -
V: TRBV5-1
CDR3: CASSGDLKENIQYF
DNA: TGCGCCAGCAGCGGAGACCTTAAGGAAAACATTCAGTACTTC

J: TRBJ2-7
D: TRBD1
size: -
V: TRBV4-3
CDR3: CASSPQQGAFYEQYF
DNA: TGCGCCAGCAGCCCCCAACAGGGGGCCTTTTACGAGCAGTACTTC

J: TRBJ1-1
D: -
size: -
V: TRBV3-1/TRBV3-2
CDR3: CASSQERQNTEAFF
DNA: TGTGCCAGCAGCCAAGAAAGACAGAACACTGAAGCTTTCTTT

J: TRBJ1-6
D: -
size: -
V: TRBV7-2
CDR3: CASSLAGRSSYNSPLHF
DNA: TGTGCCAGCAGCTTAGCGGGCCGAAGCTCCTATAATTCACCCCTCCACTTT

J: TRBJ2-3
D: TRBD1
size: -
V: TRBV6-2/TRBV6-3
CDR3: CASSSGGLDTQYF
DNA: TGTGCCAGCAGTTCAGGGGGCTTAGATACGCAGTATTTT

J: TRBJ1-4
D: -
size: -
V: TRBV7-9
CDR3: CASSLVRAAGFNEKLFF
DNA: TGTGCCAGCAGCTTAGTAAGGGCAGCGGGATTTAATGAAAAACTGTTTTTT

J: TRBJ2-4
D: TRBD1
size: -
V: TRBV5-4
CDR3: CASSSGTALAKNIQYF
DNA: TGTGCCAGCAGCTCCGGGACAGCGTTAGCCAAAAACATTCAGTACTTC

J: TRBJ2-1
D: TRBD2
size: -
V: TRBV24-1
CDR3: CATSLAGGPGEQFF
DNA: TGTGCCACCAGTTTAGCGGGAGGGCCGGGGGAGCAGTTCTTC

J: TRBJ1-5
D: -
size: -
V: TRBV18
CDR3: CASSPQGQEPQHF
DNA: TGTGCCAGCTCACCACAGGGGCAGGAACCCCAGCATTTT

J: TRBJ2-7
D: TRBD1
size: -
V: TRBV5-1
CDR3: CASSLEGTGGDEQYF
DNA: TGCGCCAGCAGCTTGGAGGGGACAGGGGGGGACGAGCAGTACTTC

J: TRBJ1-2
D: -
size: -
V: TRBV6-2/TRBV6-3
CDR3: CASSYQGSRGYTF
DNA: TGTGCCAGCAGTTACCAGGGGTCGCGGGGCTACACCTTC

J: TRBJ2-2
D: TRBD2
size: -
V: TRBV28
CDR3: CASSLFGGSGTGELFF
DNA: TGTGCCAGCAGTTTATTCGGCGGGAGTGGGACCGGGGAGCTGTTTTTT

J: TRBJ2-5
D: -
size: -
V: TRBV20-1
CDR3: CSAFQETQYF
DNA: TGCAGTGCCTTCCAAGAGACCCAGTACTTC